Listed here are 28 T cell receptor beta chains from one sample, sequenced in a study of blood T cell repertoires in COVID-19 (dated by TCRdb to about 2020). The method behind the library was the immunoSEQ multiplex PCR assay. As stored in TCRdb, this immuneACCESS dataset retains in-frame rearrangements with V and J assigned. A fraction of the clones does not appear; measured against another copy, unresolved V genes explain less than half of the discrepancy, and the remainder lacks a known reason. Here the sample has around 250,000 clones; 86% occur a single time. Approximately 13% of the sample lies in the top ten. Sequencing used peripheral blood. Source of these receptors: a man of 80 years or more with acute or convalescent COVID-19.

This clone has a single count. This chain connects TRBV28 to TRBJ1-5, with 10 bases fitting TRBD1. This CDR3 spans 15 amino acids. The V gene's germline CDR1 is MDHEN and CDR2 SYDVKM. V shed 5 bases, J shed 4 bases, and the junction held 5 bases outside the gene matches. The DNA of the CDR3 is TGTGCCAGCAGTAGGGGACAGGGGTATAATCAGCCCCAGCATTTT. Translation: CASSRGQGYNQPQHF.

The V and J genes are TRBV7-6 and TRBJ1-2, with D unresolved. CDR1 SGHVS and CDR2 FNYEAQ come from the germline V gene. The CDR3 is 14 residues long. V lost 5 bases and J lost 7, with 17 bases in between. The CDR3 coding sequence is TGTGCCAGCAGCACTAGGGTTCGGCAGAGTGGCTACACCTTC. Residues: CASSTRVRQSGYTF.

J is TRBJ1-3 and V is TRBV4-2; 9 bases are shared with TRBD1. Trimming cost V 4 bases and J 2 bases; bases outside gene matches: 6. The CDR3 has 16 amino acids. CDR1 LGHNA and CDR2 YNFKEQ come from the germline V gene. CDR3 nucleotides: TGTGCCAGCAGCCCGATCGGGGACAGGGCTGGAAACACCATATATTTT. This gives the protein CASSPIGDRAGNTIYF.

The rearrangement uses TRBV10-3 and TRBJ2-2; D uncertain. V was shortened by 4 bases and J by 7 bases, with 10 bases between the two germline ends. The germline CDR1 and CDR2 sequences are ENHRY and SYGVKD. CDR3 length: 13 residues. CDR3 nucleotide sequence: TGTGCCATCAGTGTAAAGGAGATCGGGGAGCTGTTTTTT. It codes for CAISVKEIGELFF.

The chain couples TRBV7-2 to TRBJ1-1; D might be TRBD1 (5 bases). Germline V CDR1 and CDR2: SGHTA, FQGNSA. The V end was cut by 1 base, the J end by 9 bases, with 18 bases between. This CDR3 comprises 15 residues. CDR3 protein: CASSLDGQEGPKAFF. Here the CDR3 DNA reads TGTGCCAGCAGCTTAGACGGGCAGGAGGGACCCAAAGCTTTCTTT.

The chain recombines TRBV29-1 with TRBJ2-2; 7 bases are a match to TRBD2. After removal of 7 bases from V and 6 bases from J, the junction contained 11 bases not matched to a gene. CDR1 and CDR2 (germline): SQVTM, ANQGSEA. This CDR3 contains 14 residues. The CDR3 is CSGGGRLGPGELFF. The DNA of the CDR3 is TGCAGCGGCGGGGGTAGGCTTGGTCCCGGGGAGCTGTTTTTT.

J is TRBJ2-5 and V is TRBV7-2, with a possible D match to TRBD2 (6 bases). CDR3 length: 17 residues. CDR1 is SGHTA and CDR2 is FQGNSA in the germline V gene. Trimming removed 5 bases at V and 5 bases at J, with 24 bases between. The CDR3 DNA follows: TGTGCCAGCAGCCCCTTCCGGGCAGGGAGTGGGAGGGAGACCCAGTACTTC. It is translated as CASSPFRAGSGRETQYF.

Only a few counts were recorded for this clone. The chain employs TRBV6-2 or TRBV6-3 and TRBJ1-6, with D possibly being TRBD1 (6 bases). CDR1 MNHEY and CDR2 SVGEGT come from the germline V gene. The CDR3 length is 14 residues. Trimming pared 2 bases from V and 7 bases from J, leaving 9 bases between. The CDR3 spells CASSYDRRNSPLHF. The CDR3 DNA reads TGTGCCAGCAGTTACGACAGGCGAAATTCACCCCTCCACTTT.

J is TRBJ2-3 and V is TRBV5-4, with 13 bases aligning to TRBD2. Germline V lookup: CDR1 SGHNT, CDR2 YYREEE (reference sequence). The CDR3 loop spans 18 amino acids. Unmatched junction bases numbered 4, after V lost 0 bases and J lost 0 bases. The CDR3 protein is CASSLELAGGSSTDTQYF. The CDR3 region has the DNA TGTGCCAGCAGCTTGGAACTAGCGGGAGGGTCTAGCACAGATACGCAGTATTTT.

The V and J genes are TRBV7-3 and TRBJ2-1, with D possibly matching TRBD2 (5 bases). Germline CDR1 SGHTA, CDR2 FQGTGA. This CDR3 spans 13 amino acids. V was cut by 5 bases and J by 5 bases, with 10 bases left in between. In nucleotides, the CDR3 is TGTGCCAGCAGCACGGACTTGAACAATGAGCAGTTCTTC. It yields the protein CASSTDLNNEQFF.

The gene calls are TRBV7-9 and TRBJ2-6; possibly TRBD1 for D (5 bases). From germline, CDR1 is SEHNR and CDR2 FQNEAQ (reference sequence). CDR3 length: 15 amino acids. With 1 base removed from V and 2 bases from J, the gap between germline ends came to 6 bases. This chain's CDR3 is CASSLEGAGANVLTF. CDR3 bases: TGTGCCAGCAGCTTAGAAGGGGCTGGGGCCAACGTCCTGACTTTC.

The chain recombines TRBV4-1 with TRBJ1-6; weak D call: TRBD1 (6 bases). With 2 bases removed from V and 10 bases from J, the gap between germline ends came to 6 bases. This CDR3 has 12 residues. The germline gives CDR1 MGHRA, CDR2 YSYEKL. The CDR3 protein is CASSQTGSPLHF. For the CDR3, the DNA is TGCGCCAGCAGCCAAACAGGGTCACCCCTCCACTTT.

The chain combines TRBV4-2 with TRBJ2-3; 7 nucleotides align to TRBD1. Trimming at V came to 1 base and at J to 5 bases, leaving 6 bases not matched to a gene. From germline, CDR1 is LGHNA and CDR2 YNFKEQ. The CDR3 runs to 15 residues. CDR3 region: CASSQADRVEDTQYF. The DNA of the CDR3 is TGTGCCAGCAGCCAAGCTGACAGGGTTGAAGATACGCAGTATTTT.

V and J are TRBV7-2 and TRBJ2-3; 7 bases match TRBD2. Germline CDR1 is SGHTA and CDR2 is FQGNSA. The CDR3 is made up of 14 amino acids. Trimming at V came to 8 bases and at J to 2 bases, leaving 7 bases not matched to a gene. CDR3 sequence reads: CASGGREFTDTQYF. In DNA, the CDR3 is TGTGCCAGCGGCGGGCGGGAGTTCACAGATACGCAGTATTTT.

In DNA, the CDR3 is TGCGCCAGCAGCGGACAGGCTGAATCTGGAAACACCATATATTTT. Encoded protein: CASSGQAESGNTIYF. The chain is built from TRBV23-1 and TRBJ1-3, with 7 bases aligning to TRBD1. TRBV23-1 is an ORF; its function is uncertain. The CDR3 is 15 amino acids. Losses at the gene ends were 6 bases for V and 1 base for J; bases not matched to a gene: 6.

The rearrangement uses TRBV7-9 and TRBJ2-5; a possible D gene is TRBD2 (6 bases). V gave up 5 bases and J gave up 3 bases, with 19 bases separating them. This CDR3 has 16 amino acids. Germline V gene sequence: CDR1 SEHNR, CDR2 FQNEAQ (reference sequence). The CDR3 protein is CASSEMGPGGEETQYF. The CDR3, as DNA: TGTGCCAGCAGCGAAATGGGGCCCGGCGGGGAAGAGACCCAGTACTTC. The whole variable domain, remainder taken from reference TRBV7-9 and TRBJ2-5, is DTGVSQNPRHKITKRGQNVTFRCDPISEHNRLYWYRQTLGQGPEFLTYFQNEAQLEKSRLLSDRFSAERPKGSFSTLEIQRTEQGDSAMYLCASSEMGPGGEETQYFGPGTRLLVL.

J is TRBJ2-7 and V is TRBV9, with TRBD2 matching over 8 bases. The germline V gene encodes CDR1 SGDLS and CDR2 YYNGEE. The length of the CDR3 is 21 residues. The junction had 27 bases not matched to a gene; V was cut back by 4 bases and J by 3 bases. As DNA, the CDR3 is TGTGCCAGCAGCCGACCCCATCAGCGGCTCCGGGGGCCCGGGAGGGGCTACGAGCAGTACTTC. Its protein product is CASSRPHQRLRGPGRGYEQYF.

Only a few counts were recorded for this clone. The chain carries TRBV5-8 and TRBJ1-2; 8 nucleotides match TRBD1. This CDR3 region has 15 residues. Germline CDR1 is SGHTS and CDR2 is YDEGEE. The V segment lost 0 bases and the J segment 8 bases; nucleotides outside the gene matches: 9. Here the CDR3 DNA reads TGTGCCAGCAGCTTGGTACCCGACAGGGGATCAGGCTACACCTTC. Translated: CASSLVPDRGSGYTF.

The genes are TRBV5-8 and TRBJ1-2; possible D gene TRBD1, 5 bases. The CDR3 contains 13 residues. Per germline, CDR1 SGHTS and CDR2 YDEGEE. The germline V and J ends were trimmed by 4 bases and 4 bases, with 11 bases remaining between them. Written as DNA, the CDR3 is TGTGCCAGCAGCCTCAGGGAATCCTATGGCTACACCTTC. Translation: CASSLRESYGYTF.

V is TRBV5-8 and J is TRBJ1-1; the D is unclear. CDR3 length: 15 residues. Trimming pared 1 base from V and 1 base from J, leaving 11 bases between. Germline V gene sequence: CDR1 SGHTS, CDR2 YDEGEE. DNA of the CDR3: TGTGCCAGCAGCTTGTCGACATTTGCGAACACTGAAGCTTTCTTT. Its protein product is CASSLSTFANTEAFF.

This sequence joins TRBV5-4 and TRBJ1-2; no firm D call. The germline V gene has CDR1 SGHNT and CDR2 YYREEE (reference sequence). Trimming took off 1 base at V and 4 bases at J, with 11 bases between the two ends. This CDR3 is 14 amino acids long. The CDR3 sequence: CASSLRGGFYGYTF. The DNA for the CDR3 is TGTGCCAGCAGCTTGCGAGGAGGATTCTATGGCTACACCTTC.

The chain employs TRBV12-3 or TRBV12-4 and TRBJ1-1; D gene uncertain. The CDR3 runs 12 residues. The V gene lost 1 base and the J gene lost 8 bases, with 8 bases spanning the gap. CDR3 nucleotides: TGTGCCAGCAGTTTAGTCCGCGCCGAAGCTTTCTTT. Translation gives CASSLVRAEAFF.

Notes on this clone: The sample holds other DNA sequences that translate to the same CDR3. The V call is TRBV9, the J call TRBJ1-1, with D perhaps TRBD1 (5 bases). Germline assignment: CDR1 SGDLS and CDR2 YYNGEE. V lost 2 bases and J lost 1, with 9 bases in between. The CDR3 runs to 14 residues. The CDR3 sequence: CASSVSTGNTEAFF. DNA for the CDR3: TGTGCCAGCAGCGTGTCTACAGGGAACACTGAAGCTTTCTTT. Full variable domain (missing parts from reference TRBV9 and TRBJ1-1): DSGVTQTPKHLITATGQRVTLRCSPRSGDLSVYWYQQSLDQGLQFLIQYYNGEERAKGNILERFSAQQFPDLHSELNLSSLELGDSALYFCASSVSTGNTEAFFGQGTRLTVV.

The genes are TRBV28 and TRBJ2-1, with 8 bases matching TRBD1. CDR1 MDHEN and CDR2 SYDVKM come from the germline V gene. The CDR3 is 17 amino acids. Trimming cost V 5 bases and J 3 bases; bases outside gene matches: 12. The CDR3, as DNA: TGTGCCAGCAGTCCCGGACAGGGCCGGATAGGCTACAATGAGCAGTTCTTC. Translating it yields CASSPGQGRIGYNEQFF.

The chain links TRBV5-4 to TRBJ1-6; no reliable D call. The CDR3 is 15 amino acids. V was pared by 0 bases and J by 10 bases, with 14 bases between. Germline V CDR1 and CDR2: SGHNT, YYREEE (reference sequence). The CDR3 DNA is TGTGCCAGCAGCTTGGTCGGGCGAGAGGGATCACCCCTCCACTTT. It yields the protein CASSLVGREGSPLHF. Full variable domain (rest looked up from reference TRBV5-4 and TRBJ1-6): ETGVTQSPTHLIKTRGQQVTLRCSSQSGHNTVSWYQQALGQGPQFIFQYYREEENGRGNFPPRFSGLQFPNYSSELNVNALELDDSALYLCASSLVGREGSPLHFGNGTRLTVT.

The V and J genes are TRBV28 and TRBJ1-1; D might be TRBD1 (6 bases). Between the trimmed V and J ends, which lost 5 bases and 4 bases, there was a span of 17 bases. The CDR3 is 15 residues long. Germline V gene data show CDR1 as MDHEN and CDR2 as SYDVKM. The CDR3 sequence: CASSPTQGSSTEAFF. In DNA form, the CDR3 reads TGTGCCAGCAGTCCCACACAGGGTTCAAGCACTGAAGCTTTCTTT.

Here the CDR3 reads CASSLRGQGRTSYNEQFF. CDR3 DNA sequence: TGTGCCAGCAGTTTACGGGGACAGGGTCGTACCTCCTACAATGAGCAGTTCTTC. This sequence joins TRBV28 and TRBJ2-1, with TRBD1 matching over 9 bases. V trimming: 2 bases; J trimming: 0 bases; junction bases outside the gene matches: 8. Germline V gene sequence: CDR1 MDHEN, CDR2 SYDVKM. The CDR3 sequence is 18 residues long.

This chain uses TRBV24-1 with TRBJ1-2; D is perhaps TRBD1 (5 bases). The germline V and J ends were trimmed by 5 bases and 8 bases, with 20 bases remaining between them. The CDR3 runs 15 residues. Germline V gene sequence: CDR1 KGHDR, CDR2 SFDVKD. The CDR3 nucleotides read TGTGCCACCAGTGTGCAGGGCCAGGCGGTAGAGGGCTACACCTTC. It codes for CATSVQGQAVEGYTF.